One sample yielded the 29 T cell receptor beta chains listed below, sequenced in a study of cytomegalovirus exposure and HLA in healthy donors. 60 Vbeta and 13 Jbeta primers were used in PCR. The method was immunoSEQ multiplex PCR; TCRdb's version includes in-frame clones alone and lacks a portion of them. The sample holds tens of thousands of clones, about 70% seen once. The sample consisted of PBMCs. All receptors come from a man aged 55 to 70 in good health and CMV-seronegative.

A few counts support this clone. The CDR3 DNA reads as TGTGCCAGCAGCTTAGAGTCGGTGCCTGGAGTCCCCGAGCAGTACTTC. Translation: CASSLESVPGVPEQYF. The V gene is TRBV7-2, the J gene TRBJ2-7, with D uncertain. The CDR3 sequence is 16 residues long. Germline loops: CDR1 SGHTA, CDR2 FQGNSA. V was pared by 1 base and J by 6 bases, with 19 bases between.

The J gene is TRBJ1-1, the V gene TRBV10-1; D unresolved. V shed 3 bases and J shed 5 bases, with 13 bases lying between them. Germline V CDR1 and CDR2: WNHNN, SYGVQD (reference sequence). This CDR3 is built from 14 residues. In DNA form, the CDR3 reads TGCGCCAGCAGTGAAAGTCGGGAAGGGACTGAAGCTTTCTTT. This gives the protein CASSESREGTEAFF.

The genes are TRBV7-9 and TRBJ2-7; D remains ambiguous. The V gene lost 1 base and the J gene lost 5 bases, with 3 bases spanning the gap. Germline CDR1 and CDR2: SEHNR and FQNEAQ (reference sequence). This CDR3 has 11 amino acids. This CDR3 reads CASSLVNEQYF. CDR3 bases: TGTGCCAGCAGCTTAGTTAACGAGCAGTACTTC.

The chain combines TRBV5-1 with TRBJ2-7, with D perhaps TRBD2 (6 bases). The CDR3 sequence is 15 residues long. Germline V CDR1 and CDR2: SGHRS, YFSETQ. Trimming pared 4 bases from V and 2 bases from J, leaving 16 bases between. CDR3 amino acids: CASSPTGGDPYEQYF. DNA of the CDR3: TGCGCCAGCAGCCCTACAGGAGGGGATCCCTACGAGCAGTACTTC. Variable domain in full (rest from reference TRBV5-1 and TRBJ2-7): KAGVTQTPRYLIKTRGQQVTLSCSPISGHRSVSWYQQTPGQGLQFLFEYFSETQRNKGNFPGRFSGRQFSNSRSEMNVSTLELGDSALYLCASSPTGGDPYEQYFGPGTRLTVT.

This clone came up once. The rearrangement joins TRBV10-1 to TRBJ1-5; D unclear. This CDR3 spans 14 amino acids. CDR1 and CDR2 from the germline V gene are WNHNN and SYGVQD (reference sequence). Trimming removed 0 bases at V and 8 bases at J, with 11 bases between. The CDR3, as DNA: TGCGCCAGCAGTGAGTCGGGAGATTCGAAGCCCCAGCATTTT. Amino acids: CASSESGDSKPQHF.

The rearrangement joins TRBV5-1 to TRBJ2-7; weak D call: TRBD1 (6 bases). CDR3 size: 16 residues. CDR1 SGHRS and CDR2 YFSETQ come from the germline V gene. Trimming pared 1 base from V and 0 bases from J, leaving 14 bases between. The CDR3 protein is CASSLNSRGRSYEQYF. The CDR3 coding sequence is TGCGCCAGCAGCTTGAATTCCAGGGGTCGCTCCTACGAGCAGTACTTC.

The gene calls are TRBV7-2 and TRBJ1-2, with 10 bases matching TRBD1. Germline assignment: CDR1 SGHTA and CDR2 FQGNSA. The CDR3 consists of 14 residues. V trimming: 1 base; J trimming: 8 bases; junction bases outside the gene matches: 4. The CDR3 here is CASSLGQGARGYTF. The CDR3, as DNA: TGTGCCAGCAGCTTAGGACAGGGGGCGCGAGGCTACACCTTC.

This chain links TRBV6-1 with TRBJ2-5, with D hard to call. V shed 2 bases and J shed 4 bases, with 5 bases lying between them. CDR1 and CDR2 (germline): MNHNS, SASEGT. This CDR3 region has 12 residues. CDR3 DNA sequence: TGTGCCAGCAGTGAACCCGGAGAGACCCAGTACTTC. Its translation: CASSEPGETQYF.

V gene TRBV19 combines with J gene TRBJ1-5; weak D call: TRBD1 (5 bases). The CDR3 is made up of 12 amino acids. Germline values: CDR1 LNHDA, CDR2 SQIVND (reference sequence). CDR3 region: CATQGFGQPQHF. CDR3 sequence (DNA): TGTGCTACGCAGGGCTTCGGTCAGCCCCAGCATTTT.

The chain employs TRBV27 and TRBJ2-1, with D tentatively TRBD2 (5 bases). Trimming removed 6 bases at V and 3 bases at J, with 18 bases between. Germline-derived CDR1 and CDR2 are MNHEY and SMNVEV (reference sequence). The CDR3 runs 16 residues. The DNA of the CDR3 is TGTGCCAGCAGCCCACTGCCCGGGGTGAACTACAATGAGCAGTTCTTC. Protein sequence: CASSPLPGVNYNEQFF.

The gene calls are TRBV25-1 and TRBJ2-7; weak D call: TRBD2 (7 bases). V shed 6 bases and J shed 4 bases, with 16 bases lying between them. The germline V gene encodes CDR1 MGHDK and CDR2 SYGVNS. The CDR3 is made up of 14 amino acids. CDR3 bases: TGTGCCAGCAGCCGAGAAAGGGGGGGGTACGAGCAGTACTTC. Translating it yields CASSRERGGYEQYF.

The chain carries TRBV7-2 and TRBJ2-2; tentatively, D is TRBD1 (6 bases). CDR3 length: 18 amino acids. The V end was cut by 5 bases, the J end by 7 bases, with 26 bases between. Germline V lookup: CDR1 SGHTA, CDR2 FQGNSA. CDR3 DNA sequence: TGTGCCAGCAGCGTCCCACCCCAATTTCTGACAGGAGGCGGGGAGCTGTTTTTT. Protein sequence: CASSVPPQFLTGGGELFF.

This chain uses TRBV15 with TRBJ1-1; 10 bases agree with TRBD1. V trimming: 1 base; J trimming: 0 bases; junction bases outside the gene matches: 2. The CDR3 runs to 16 residues. CDR1 and CDR2 (germline): LNHNV, YYDKDF (reference sequence). The CDR3 protein is CATSRGTGGLNTEAFF. CDR3 in DNA: TGTGCCACCAGCAGAGGGACAGGGGGATTGAACACTGAAGCTTTCTTT.

The table lists this clone with a few counts. The chain employs TRBV6-1 and TRBJ2-7; 11 nucleotides agree with TRBD2. CDR3 length: 15 amino acids. Germline assignment: CDR1 MNHNS and CDR2 SASEGT. V dropped 1 base and J dropped 3; count of bases not matched to a gene: 2. CDR3 loop: CASSEGTSGSYEQYF. The CDR3 region has the DNA TGTGCCAGCAGTGAAGGAACTAGCGGGAGCTACGAGCAGTACTTC.

The chain recombines TRBV2 with TRBJ1-1; TRBD1 matches at 7 bases. CDR1 and CDR2 (germline): SNHLY, FYNNEI. V trimming: 8 bases; J trimming: 12 bases; junction bases outside the gene matches: 12. The CDR3 consists of 12 residues. CDR3 sequence: CASGSPGQITFF. CDR3 sequence (DNA): TGTGCCAGCGGATCGCCGGGACAGATAACTTTCTTT.

This clone was observed a few times. The chain joins TRBV5-5 to TRBJ1-1; 8 nucleotides agree with TRBD1. V gave up 3 bases and J gave up 2 bases; unmatched junction bases: 3. The CDR3 extends over 14 amino acids. Germline loops: CDR1 SGHKS, CDR2 YYEKEE (reference sequence). CDR3: CASSYGTGNTEAFF. The DNA for the CDR3 is TGTGCCAGCAGCTACGGGACAGGTAACACTGAAGCTTTCTTT.

The V gene is TRBV5-6, the J gene TRBJ2-7; D unresolved. With 0 bases removed from V and 7 bases from J, the gap between germline ends came to 8 bases. CDR1 and CDR2 (germline): SGHDT, YYEEEE. This CDR3 is 12 amino acids long. In DNA, the CDR3 is TGTGCCAGCAGCTTGGTTAGCCAAGAGCAGTACTTC. Its translation: CASSLVSQEQYF.

The sample holds a few counts of this clone. The genes are TRBV5-4 and TRBJ2-7; no clear D gene. The CDR3 loop spans 13 amino acids. V was pared by 0 bases and J by 3 bases, with 7 bases between. Germline CDR1 and CDR2: SGHNT and YYREEE (reference sequence). CDR3 loop: CASSLELLYEQYF. The CDR3 DNA reads as TGTGCCAGCAGCTTGGAACTCCTCTACGAGCAGTACTTC.

This chain links TRBV9 with TRBJ2-1; 7 bases align to TRBD2. The CDR3 sequence is 16 residues long. Trimming removed 3 bases from V and 5 bases from J; junction bases left unmatched: 11. Per germline, CDR1 SGDLS and CDR2 YYNGEE. This CDR3 is CASSARLAATDNEQFF. The CDR3 DNA sequence: TGTGCCAGCAGCGCCCGACTAGCAGCCACAGACAATGAGCAGTTCTTC.

The chain carries TRBV5-4 and TRBJ2-7, with D possibly TRBD1 on 6 matching bases. Germline lookup yields CDR1 SGHNT and CDR2 YYREEE (reference sequence). The V and J ends lost 4 bases and 5 bases respectively, with 19 bases between them. The CDR3 has 15 amino acids. The CDR3 reads CASSTSGTMNHEQYF. CDR3 nucleotides: TGTGCCAGCAGCACGTCCGGGACAATGAACCACGAGCAGTACTTC.

This sequence joins TRBV2 and TRBJ2-3; D may be TRBD2 (5 bases). Trimming removed 4 bases from V and 4 bases from J, with 15 bases in between. The CDR3 is made up of 15 amino acids. CDR1 SNHLY and CDR2 FYNNEI come from the germline V gene. DNA for the CDR3: TGTGCCAGCAGTGCCGGTGGGAGTTTAGCAGATACGCAGTATTTT. It yields the protein CASSAGGSLADTQYF.

This chain links TRBV6-6 with TRBJ2-7; perhaps TRBD2 as D (5 bases). The CDR3 sequence is 15 residues long. Trimming removed 5 bases at V and 3 bases at J, with 17 bases between. Germline V gives CDR1 MNHNY, CDR2 SVGAGI (reference sequence). In DNA form, the CDR3 reads TGTGCCAGCAGTACCGCAGATGTGAGGGTCTACGAGCAGTACTTC. This gives the protein CASSTADVRVYEQYF.

V gene TRBV11-2 combines with J gene TRBJ2-7, with D perhaps TRBD2 (5 bases). Trimming pared 5 bases from V and 5 bases from J, leaving 19 bases between. This CDR3 has 15 residues. Germline CDR1 SGHAT, CDR2 FQNNGV. The CDR3 loop reads CASSKLGSKGNEQYF. The CDR3 DNA reads TGTGCCAGCAGCAAACTAGGATCAAAGGGTAACGAGCAGTACTTC.

J is TRBJ1-2 and V is TRBV6-5; 8 positions agree with TRBD1. Germline CDR1 and CDR2: MNHEY and SVGAGI. The J segment lost 6 bases and the V segment lost 7 bases, leaving 10 bases of the junction unmatched. The CDR3 is 14 amino acids. The CDR3 here is CASTPGGARNGYTF. In DNA, the CDR3 is TGTGCCAGCACACCAGGGGGCGCGCGTAATGGCTACACCTTC.

This clone was picked up a small number of times. CDR3 amino acids: CAIMEGALNQPQHF. CDR3 DNA sequence: TGTGCCATCATGGAGGGAGCTCTTAATCAGCCCCAGCATTTT. This chain uses TRBV6-1 with TRBJ1-5, with D uncertain. The CDR3 sequence is 14 residues long. V was shortened by 10 bases and J by 4 bases, with 17 bases between the two germline ends. Germline values: CDR1 MNHNS, CDR2 SASEGT.

The chain is built from TRBV2 and TRBJ1-5, with 12 bases aligning to TRBD1. This CDR3 region has 15 residues. The germline V gene has CDR1 SNHLY and CDR2 FYNNEI. V was clipped by 1 base and J by 16 bases; unmatched bases: 11. The CDR3 loop reads CASSEDGTGGGHQHF. The DNA of the CDR3 is TGTGCCAGCAGTGAAGATGGGACAGGGGGCGGGCACCAACATTTT.

This clone was seen a few times. V usage is TRBV4-1 and J usage is TRBJ1-1; TRBD1 aligns across 11 bases. CDR3 length: 15 amino acids. The trim removed 2 bases at V and 4 bases at J, leaving 3 bases unmatched. The germline V gene encodes CDR1 MGHRA and CDR2 YSYEKL. The CDR3, as DNA: TGCGCCAGCAGCCAAAGGACAGGGGGCTTCACTGAAGCTTTCTTT. Translation gives CASSQRTGGFTEAFF.

Here the CDR3 reads CSGGDRGYEQYF. In DNA, the CDR3 is TGCAGCGGGGGAGACAGGGGCTACGAGCAGTACTTC. V gene TRBV29-1 combines with J gene TRBJ2-7, with TRBD1 identical over 8 bases. Germline V lookup: CDR1 SQVTM, CDR2 ANQGSEA. The CDR3 runs to 12 residues. Trimming removed 7 bases from V and 3 bases from J; junction bases left unmatched: 5.

The chain joins TRBV2 to TRBJ1-5; possibly TRBD1 for D (6 bases). Germline V gene sequence: CDR1 SNHLY, CDR2 FYNNEI. The CDR3 runs 16 residues. Trimming took 4 bases from V and 5 from J, leaving 18 bases between them. In DNA form, the CDR3 reads TGTGCCAGCAGTGTACACACAGGGAACCCCGATCAGCCCCAGCATTTT. Amino acid sequence: CASSVHTGNPDQPQHF.